This TCR beta chain stems from a study of blood T cells in healthy people across ages. Overall study findings and caveats: A greater number of naive CD4+ cells and higher diversity distinguished long-lived donors from aged donors.

As regards this clonotype: What it recognizes is unknown.

Germline CDR1 is SGHDN and CDR2 is FVKESK. This CDR3 contains 18 residues. Unmatched junction bases numbered 11, after V lost 4 bases and J lost 5 bases. Sample-barcoded 5' priming and a J-beta primer mix drove a second PCR of about 6 to 12 cycles. Any given sample supplied a minimum of 2.5 million CDR3-containing paired-end reads. TCRdb re-derived calls from the 5' RACE reads in MiXCR, one entry per CDR3 protein. The profile shows 650,000 to 800,000 distinct CDR3 sequences, 40% to 50% of them singletons. The rearrangement joins TRBV14 to TRBJ2-1, with TRBD2 matching over 13 bases. Sample: blood. The sequence came from a man in his 60s in good health. Here the CDR3 reads CASSPRLAGGKKDNEQFF. CDR3 in DNA: TGTGCCAGCAGCCCCCGACTAGCGGGGGGTAAAAAGGACAATGAGCAGTTCTTC.